The rows below give T cell receptor beta chains drawn from one sample of a study of PD-1 blockade in classical Hodgkin lymphoma. TCRdb's copy holds only in-frame clones and misses some; the assay was immunoSEQ multiplex PCR. The sample shows approximately 7,600 clones, 75% to 80% of them seen only once. The sample in question was CD8+ T cells from blood, obtained before the fourth cycle of nivolumab. These receptors were collected from a human donor with classical Hodgkin lymphoma. Both conserved end residues are part of each CDR3. Fields, in order: D gene, J gene, V gene, clone size, CDR3 protein, CDR3 DNA. A D gene is named only where the DNA matches it firmly. Clone size is not always given. Where it is, it says once, few, many or a class for expanded clones.

d_call: TRBD1
j_call: TRBJ2-1
v_call: TRBV5-8
clone_size: -
cdr3_aa: CASPTGVTYNEQFF
cdr3_nt: TGTGCCAGCCCCACAGGGGTCACCTACAATGAGCAGTTCTTC

d_call: TRBD2
j_call: TRBJ2-1
v_call: TRBV19
clone_size: -
cdr3_aa: CASSIVTRTSGRGDNEQFF
cdr3_nt: TGTGCCAGTAGTATAGTAACCCGGACTAGCGGGAGGGGAGACAATGAGCAGTTCTTC

d_call: TRBD1
j_call: TRBJ1-2
v_call: TRBV6-5
clone_size: -
cdr3_aa: CASSAWGQGLGGYTF
cdr3_nt: TGTGCCAGCAGTGCATGGGGACAGGGGCTTGGTGGCTACACCTTC

d_call: -
j_call: TRBJ1-2
v_call: TRBV7-2
clone_size: -
cdr3_aa: CASGSTELIYGYTF
cdr3_nt: TGTGCCAGCGGGTCGACCGAATTAATCTATGGCTACACCTTC

d_call: TRBD2
j_call: TRBJ2-5
v_call: TRBV6-1
clone_size: -
cdr3_aa: CASSEIWDGEGRAQETQYF
cdr3_nt: TGTGCCAGCAGTGAGATTTGGGACGGGGAAGGGAGGGCGCAAGAGACCCAGTACTTC

d_call: -
j_call: TRBJ1-5
v_call: TRBV6-5
clone_size: -
cdr3_aa: CASSYSFSANQPQHF
cdr3_nt: TGTGCCAGCAGTTACTCTTTCTCGGCCAATCAGCCCCAGCATTTT

d_call: TRBD1
j_call: TRBJ2-1
v_call: TRBV7-7
clone_size: once
cdr3_aa: CASSIGTVSSYNEQFF
cdr3_nt: TGTGCTAGCAGCATTGGGACAGTAAGCTCCTACAATGAGCAGTTCTTC

d_call: -
j_call: TRBJ2-7
v_call: TRBV6-5
clone_size: -
cdr3_aa: CASSRGIYEQYF
cdr3_nt: TGTGCCAGCAGCCGGGGGATCTACGAGCAGTACTTC

d_call: TRBD1
j_call: TRBJ2-7
v_call: TRBV9
clone_size: -
cdr3_aa: CASSVWDRGDEQYF
cdr3_nt: TGTGCCAGCAGCGTTTGGGACAGGGGCGACGAGCAGTACTTC

d_call: TRBD1
j_call: TRBJ2-7
v_call: TRBV4-3
clone_size: -
cdr3_aa: CASSQEGTGVYEQYF
cdr3_nt: TGCGCCAGCAGCCAAGAGGGGACAGGGGTTTACGAGCAGTACTTC

d_call: -
j_call: TRBJ1-2
v_call: TRBV4-3
clone_size: -
cdr3_aa: CASSQDQGFYGYTF
cdr3_nt: TGCGCCAGCAGCCAAGATCAGGGTTTCTATGGCTACACCTTC

d_call: -
j_call: TRBJ2-3
v_call: TRBV19
clone_size: once
cdr3_aa: CASSATSVDTQYF
cdr3_nt: TGTGCCAGTAGTGCGACTAGTGTGGATACGCAGTATTTT

d_call: TRBD1
j_call: TRBJ2-7
v_call: TRBV28
clone_size: few
cdr3_aa: CASSFPLRQGSYEQYF
cdr3_nt: TGTGCCAGCAGTTTCCCTCTACGACAGGGGTCGTACGAGCAGTACTTC

d_call: TRBD1
j_call: TRBJ1-2
v_call: TRBV4-2
clone_size: medium-sized
cdr3_aa: CASSHTGQGGYGYTF
cdr3_nt: TGTGCCAGCAGCCATACCGGACAGGGAGGCTATGGCTACACCTTC

d_call: TRBD2
j_call: TRBJ2-2
v_call: TRBV19
clone_size: once
cdr3_aa: CASSPKAGWNGELFF
cdr3_nt: TGTGCCAGTAGTCCCAAAGCGGGATGGAACGGGGAGCTGTTTTTT

d_call: TRBD1
j_call: TRBJ2-3
v_call: TRBV10-3
clone_size: -
cdr3_aa: CAISESTGGTDTQYF
cdr3_nt: TGTGCCATCAGTGAATCGACAGGGGGCACAGATACGCAGTATTTT

d_call: -
j_call: TRBJ2-7
v_call: TRBV11-2
clone_size: -
cdr3_aa: CASSMGGGVGEQYF
cdr3_nt: TGTGCCAGCAGCATGGGAGGGGGGGTTGGCGAGCAGTACTTC

d_call: TRBD2
j_call: TRBJ2-1
v_call: TRBV7-9
clone_size: -
cdr3_aa: CASSRGGQGFLIAYNEQFF
cdr3_nt: TGTGCCAGCAGCCGGGGGGGCCAAGGTTTTCTGATTGCCTACAATGAGCAGTTCTTC

d_call: -
j_call: TRBJ1-5
v_call: TRBV27
clone_size: -
cdr3_aa: CAIGLSNQPQHF
cdr3_nt: TGTGCCATAGGGCTTAGCAATCAGCCCCAGCATTTT

d_call: TRBD2
j_call: TRBJ2-1
v_call: TRBV5-1
clone_size: -
cdr3_aa: CASSLVRLAGVSSYNEQFF
cdr3_nt: TGCGCCAGCAGCTTGGTTCGCCTAGCGGGAGTAAGCTCCTACAATGAGCAGTTCTTC

d_call: TRBD1
j_call: TRBJ1-5
v_call: TRBV5-6
clone_size: -
cdr3_aa: CASSVDRASNQPQHF
cdr3_nt: TGTGCCAGCAGCGTGGACAGGGCTAGCAATCAGCCCCAGCATTTT

d_call: TRBD1
j_call: TRBJ1-1
v_call: TRBV29-1
clone_size: few
cdr3_aa: CSAEDRDPEAFF
cdr3_nt: TGCAGCGCTGAAGACAGGGACCCTGAAGCTTTCTTT

d_call: -
j_call: TRBJ1-5
v_call: TRBV6-6
clone_size: -
cdr3_aa: CASSYAGSSNQPQHF
cdr3_nt: TGTGCCAGCAGTTACGCCGGCAGTAGCAATCAGCCCCAGCATTTT

d_call: TRBD1
j_call: TRBJ2-5
v_call: TRBV28
clone_size: once
cdr3_aa: CASSRWGQGGETQYF
cdr3_nt: TGTGCCAGCAGTCGGTGGGGACAGGGGGGAGAGACCCAGTACTTC

d_call: -
j_call: TRBJ2-7
v_call: TRBV7-2
clone_size: once
cdr3_aa: CASSLVGGPNEQYF
cdr3_nt: TGTGCCAGCAGCTTAGTCGGGGGACCGAACGAGCAGTACTTC

d_call: -
j_call: TRBJ2-7
v_call: TRBV5-5
clone_size: -
cdr3_aa: CASSLVGTFGEQYF
cdr3_nt: TGTGCCAGCAGCTTGGTAGGAACCTTCGGCGAGCAGTACTTC

d_call: TRBD1
j_call: TRBJ1-2
v_call: TRBV18
clone_size: -
cdr3_aa: CASSPRGQGAYYGYTF
cdr3_nt: TGTGCCAGCTCACCACGTGGACAGGGGGCATACTATGGCTACACCTTC

d_call: TRBD2
j_call: TRBJ2-3
v_call: TRBV28
clone_size: -
cdr3_aa: CASSSGTSYTDTQYF
cdr3_nt: TGTGCCAGCAGTTCGGGGACTAGCTATACAGATACGCAGTATTTT

d_call: -
j_call: TRBJ1-2
v_call: TRBV19
clone_size: -
cdr3_aa: CASSNGGYTF
cdr3_nt: TGTGCCAGTAGTAACGGGGGCTACACCTTC

d_call: TRBD2
j_call: TRBJ2-1
v_call: TRBV9
clone_size: -
cdr3_aa: CASSTSLAGGFNEQFF
cdr3_nt: TGTGCCAGCAGCACCTCACTAGCGGGAGGGTTTAATGAGCAGTTCTTC

d_call: -
j_call: TRBJ1-1
v_call: TRBV7-4
clone_size: -
cdr3_aa: CASSQQVWGNTEAFF
cdr3_nt: TGTGCCAGCAGCCAACAGGTTTGGGGGAACACTGAAGCTTTCTTT

d_call: TRBD1
j_call: TRBJ1-2
v_call: TRBV6-1
clone_size: -
cdr3_aa: CASSDKRDRGTANYGYTF
cdr3_nt: TGTGCCAGCAGTGATAAACGGGACAGGGGAACTGCTAACTATGGCTACACCTTC

d_call: -
j_call: TRBJ1-1
v_call: TRBV11-1
clone_size: once
cdr3_aa: CASSLAEKGGAFF
cdr3_nt: TGTGCCAGCAGCTTAGCTGAAAAGGGGGGGGCTTTCTTT

d_call: TRBD1
j_call: TRBJ1-2
v_call: TRBV4-3
clone_size: -
cdr3_aa: CASSQSRTGGDGYTF
cdr3_nt: TGCGCCAGCAGCCAGTCCAGGACAGGGGGAGATGGCTACACCTTC

d_call: -
j_call: TRBJ1-4
v_call: TRBV6-5
clone_size: -
cdr3_aa: CASSPTGQWLFF
cdr3_nt: TGTGCCAGCAGCCCTACAGGGCAGTGGCTGTTTTTT

d_call: TRBD1
j_call: TRBJ2-7
v_call: TRBV7-6
clone_size: -
cdr3_aa: CASSFAGTGGYEQYF
cdr3_nt: TGTGCCAGCAGCTTTGCCGGGACAGGGGGGTACGAGCAGTACTTC

d_call: -
j_call: TRBJ2-5
v_call: TRBV15
clone_size: -
cdr3_aa: CATSRDLLQVGWMETQYF
cdr3_nt: TGTGCCACCAGCAGAGATCTGCTACAGGTTGGATGGATGGAGACCCAGTACTTC

d_call: -
j_call: TRBJ1-1
v_call: TRBV4-1
clone_size: -
cdr3_aa: CATKPGQRNTEAFF
cdr3_nt: TGCGCCACCAAGCCGGGACAAAGGAACACTGAAGCTTTCTTT

d_call: -
j_call: TRBJ1-2
v_call: TRBV7-9
clone_size: -
cdr3_aa: CASNLQLNTANYGYTF
cdr3_nt: TGTGCCAGCAACTTACAATTGAATACGGCTAACTATGGCTACACCTTC

d_call: TRBD2
j_call: TRBJ2-7
v_call: TRBV4-2
clone_size: -
cdr3_aa: CASSQDPSGGVYYEQYF
cdr3_nt: TGTGCCAGCAGCCAAGACCCTAGCGGGGGAGTATACTACGAGCAGTACTTC

d_call: -
j_call: TRBJ2-7
v_call: TRBV11-3
clone_size: -
cdr3_aa: CASSLGGGDMEQYF
cdr3_nt: TGTGCCAGCAGCCTAGGAGGGGGGGATATGGAGCAGTACTTC

d_call: TRBD1
j_call: TRBJ1-3
v_call: TRBV9
clone_size: -
cdr3_aa: CASSVGRGLQNTIYF
cdr3_nt: TGTGCCAGCAGCGTAGGGAGGGGGCTGCAAAACACCATATATTTT